The present T cell receptor beta chain was sequenced within a study of OX40 agonist ivuxolimab in advanced cancers. Study details: At around 83% male, the cohort had a mean age of approximately 60 years, ranging from roughly 20 to 90. Study findings and constraints: The authors also found low normalized T-cell clonal expansion in some nonresponders. Clonal expansion was among the lowest in partial responders at 0.1-3.0 mg/kg, especially CD8+. Dose levels from 0.1 to 3.0 mg/kg saw CD4+ and CD8+ blood T cells expand clonally by week 6.

With respect to this clone: The antigen remains unidentified.

The V gene's germline CDR1 is MNHNY and CDR2 SVGAGI (reference sequence). This CDR3 has 14 residues. Germline trimming cut 5 bases from V and 5 bases from J; bases unmatched to any gene: 4. TCRdb's copy holds only in-frame clones and misses some; the assay was immunoSEQ multiplex PCR. The repertoire holds tens of thousands of clones, with roughly 83% as singletons. This TCR was sampled from an adult with an advanced solid tumor such as melanoma, head and neck, liver or kidney cancer. The sample here was CD4+ or CD8+ T cells sorted from blood, taken in a trial of the OX40 agonist ivuxolimab. The chain recombines TRBV6-6 with TRBJ1-4; 8 bases map to TRBD1. The CDR3 protein is CASSPGDRNEKLFF. The DNA for the CDR3 is TGTGCCAGCAGTCCAGGGGACAGGAATGAAAAACTGTTTTTT.